This T cell receptor (beta chain) was found in a study of T-cell reconstitution after alpha-beta-depleted transplantation in children. The sample holds a few counts of this clonotype. Germline loops: CDR1 MNHNY, CDR2 SVGAGI (reference sequence). The CDR3 contains 12 residues. V was clipped by 7 bases and J by 1 base, with 7 bases between them. A library of TCRbeta sequences, prepared with unique molecular identifiers, was generated. TCRdb re-analysed the PCR reads in MiXCR, keeping a single row per CDR3 protein. The sample carries roughly 300,000 distinct CDR3 sequences, roughly 9.5% recorded once. This chain connects TRBV6-6 to TRBJ2-5, with a possible D match to TRBD1 (6 bases). This receptor was obtained from a human donor who donated a stem cell graft to a child with SCID. The source material was PBMCs from the stem cell graft donor, sampled from the stem cell graft. The CDR3 here is CASTGVQETQYF. The CDR3 nucleotides are TGTGCCAGCACAGGGGTCCAAGAGACCCAGTACTTC.